These 15 T cell receptor beta chains came from one sample sequenced in a study of cytomegalovirus exposure and HLA in healthy donors. The primer mix had 60 Vbeta and 13 Jbeta primers. TCRdb's table, derived via immunoSEQ multiplex PCR, lists solely in-frame clones and lacks some. This table holds around 150,000 clones, more than 80% found once. The sample was PBMCs. These TCRs come from a woman in her 30s in good health and CMV-seropositive.

A remark on this clone: The junction does not match germline at one end; this may be a read error. The CDR3 reads CSSSYRATEAFF. The CDR3 DNA follows: TGTTCCAGCAGCTACAGGGCCACTGAAGCTTTCTTT. This chain connects TRBV7-9 to TRBJ1-1; D may be TRBD1 (6 bases). The CDR3 spans 12 residues. CDR1 SEHNR and CDR2 FQNEAQ come from the germline V gene (reference sequence).

The rearrangement links TRBV27 to TRBJ2-1; TRBD1 matches at 9 bases. The germline CDR1 and CDR2 sequences are MNHEY and SMNVEV (reference sequence). The CDR3 covers 19 residues. Trimming removed 8 bases from V and 4 bases from J; junction bases left unmatched: 21. The CDR3 loop reads CASSTLLIQTGGSYNEQFF. CDR3 nucleotide sequence: TGTGCCAGCTCTACCCTACTTATCCAGACAGGGGGGTCGTACAATGAGCAGTTCTTC.

This chain uses TRBV7-8 with TRBJ2-7; 7 bases are a match to TRBD1. The CDR3 has 15 residues. Germline V gives CDR1 SGHVS, CDR2 FQNEAQ. J gave up 3 bases and V 3 bases, and 8 bases lay outside the gene matches. The CDR3 loop reads CASSLLWDSFYEQYF. CDR3 sequence (DNA): TGTGCCAGCAGCTTGTTATGGGACAGCTTCTACGAGCAGTACTTC.

This clone occurred a few times. This chain uses TRBV28 with TRBJ1-6; perhaps TRBD1 as D (5 bases). Trimming removed 7 bases from V and 4 bases from J, with 11 bases in between. This CDR3 contains 14 residues. Per the germline V gene, CDR1 is MDHEN and CDR2 is SYDVKM. The CDR3 DNA sequence: TGTGCCAGCAATGGGGCCCAATATAATTCACCCCTCCACTTT. Amino acid sequence: CASNGAQYNSPLHF.

The J gene is TRBJ1-3, the V gene TRBV6-6; TRBD1 might be the D (5 bases). The CDR3 sequence is 14 residues long. V lost 0 bases, J lost 4 bases, and 7 bases lay in between. The germline CDR1 and CDR2 sequences are MNHNY and SVGAGI (reference sequence). Here the CDR3 DNA reads TGTGCCAGCAGTTACTCGAGACAGGGAAACACCATATATTTT. Its translation is CASSYSRQGNTIYF.

The V and J genes are TRBV5-4 and TRBJ1-1; 8 bases map to TRBD1. J was trimmed by 2 bases and V by 4 bases; bases with no gene match: 4. The CDR3 consists of 14 residues. From germline, CDR1 is SGHNT and CDR2 YYREEE (reference sequence). As DNA, the CDR3 is TGTGCCAGCAGCCCGGGACAGGCCAACACTGAAGCTTTCTTT. Its translation is CASSPGQANTEAFF.

The rearrangement joins TRBV5-1 to TRBJ1-2; possible D gene TRBD1, 5 bases. The V end was cut by 4 bases, the J end by 3 bases, with 13 bases between. The CDR3 extends over 14 amino acids. Germline values: CDR1 SGHRS, CDR2 YFSETQ. CDR3 coding DNA: TGCGCCAGCAGCGGGGGGACGTCGTACTATGGCTACACCTTC. This sequence encodes CASSGGTSYYGYTF.

This clone has just a few counts. V gene TRBV7-6 combines with J gene TRBJ2-1, with no clear D. CDR3 length: 16 residues. Germline-derived CDR1 and CDR2 are SGHVS and FNYEAQ. Trimming stripped 2 bases from V and 3 bases from J, with 14 bases between. The CDR3 nucleotides read TGTGCCAGCAGCTTAACACTAACCCCCGACTACAATGAGCAGTTCTTC. Translating it yields CASSLTLTPDYNEQFF.

As for this clone: One junction end disagrees with the germline gene, perhaps due to a read error. The rearrangement links TRBV7-2 to TRBJ1-2, with 9 bases aligning to TRBD1. CDR1 SGHTA and CDR2 FQGNSA come from the germline V gene. The CDR3 sequence is 14 residues long. Written as DNA, the CDR3 is TGTGCCGGCAGCGGCAGGACAGGGGCCTATGGCTACACCTTC. This sequence encodes CAGSGRTGAYGYTF.

A single count supports this clone. The chain carries TRBV4-3 and TRBJ2-1, with 7 bases that match TRBD1. CDR1 and CDR2 (germline): LGHNA, YSLEER. The CDR3 loop spans 14 amino acids. The J segment lost 12 bases and the V segment lost 1 base, leaving 9 bases of the junction unmatched. The CDR3 DNA follows: TGCGCCAGCAGCCAAGCTAGACAGGGTTTTATGCAGTTCTTC. This translates into CASSQARQGFMQFF.

On this clone: This CDR3 fails to terminate in the conserved phenylalanine or tryptophan, so it likely reflects a read error. Because the CDR3's place on the DNA is in doubt, the DNA is left out and the CDR3 is given as listed by TCRdb. The gene calls are TRBV6-6 and TRBJ2-3; the table calls TRBD1, which could not be checked here. The CDR3 extends over 11 residues, inclusive of both ends. Germline V gene data show CDR1 as MNHNY and CDR2 as SVGAGI (reference sequence). CDR3 loop: CASSPNSPLVY.

This clone was detected once. This chain links TRBV5-1 with TRBJ1-1; TRBD1 aligns across 8 bases. There are 14 residues in the CDR3. The V segment lost 3 bases and the J segment 0 bases; nucleotides outside the gene matches: 1. Germline CDR1 and CDR2: SGHRS and YFSETQ. In DNA, the CDR3 is TGCGCCAGCAGCTCGGGACAGGTGAACACTGAAGCTTTCTTT. Amino acid sequence: CASSSGQVNTEAFF.

This clone has just a few counts. CDR3 residues: CASSQAFTGSGEQFF. The CDR3 nucleotides are TGCGCCAGCAGCCAAGCTTTTACAGGGTCGGGTGAGCAGTTCTTC. The genes are TRBV4-3 and TRBJ2-1; TRBD1 is a possible D gene (6 bases). Germline V gives CDR1 LGHNA, CDR2 YSLEER. Trimming left V 1 base short and J 9 bases short, with 16 bases between. This CDR3 has 15 amino acids.

This clone was seen only a few times. The CDR3 sequence is CASSLYEAGRVYTF. For the CDR3, the DNA is TGTGCCAGCAGTCTTTACGAAGCTGGGAGGGTCTACACCTTC. V gene TRBV9 combines with J gene TRBJ1-2; D is ambiguous. V dropped 5 bases and J dropped 10 bases, with 21 bases sitting between them. This CDR3 contains 14 residues. Germline values: CDR1 SGDLS, CDR2 YYNGEE.

The chain employs TRBV7-2 and TRBJ1-2; TRBD1 aligns across 8 bases. The CDR3 loop spans 17 amino acids. Germline V gene data show CDR1 as SGHTA and CDR2 as FQGNSA. J was trimmed by 5 bases and V by 1 base; bases with no gene match: 12. The chain's CDR3 is CASSLVGRQGAVYGYTF. CDR3 nucleotide sequence: TGTGCCAGCAGCTTAGTTGGCCGGCAGGGGGCAGTTTATGGCTACACCTTC.